This T cell receptor (beta chain) was identified in a study of cytomegalovirus exposure and HLA in healthy donors. Findings and caveats of the study: It was likely that a cluster of highly shared sequence variants was a sequencing artifact. In a later analysis, an Asian-associated ancestry cluster reportedly showed fewer N-insertions than the approximately 700-donor mean. The authors later found most CMV-associated TCR beta chains appeared HLA-restricted. The authors later linked a missense DCLRE1C variant to TCR beta V- and J-gene trimming.

This CDR3 is 14 amino acids long. Trimming pared 5 bases from V and 6 bases from J, leaving 16 bases between. From germline, CDR1 is MNHNS and CDR2 SASEGT. Of note for this clone: Its target is unknown.

The PCR ran on 60 Vbeta and 13 Jbeta primers. Libraries were prepared by immunoSEQ multiplex PCR; TCRdb keeps only in-frame clonotypes and omits some of them. Here the sample table reports fewer than 150,000 clones. The V gene is TRBV6-1, the J gene TRBJ1-1, with D unclear. Specimen: PBMCs. This clonotype was sampled from a woman aged 60-75 years in good health and CMV-seronegative. This chain's CDR3 is CASSRSFLQPEAFF. For the CDR3, the DNA is TGTGCCAGCAGTCGGTCTTTCCTCCAACCTGAAGCTTTCTTT.